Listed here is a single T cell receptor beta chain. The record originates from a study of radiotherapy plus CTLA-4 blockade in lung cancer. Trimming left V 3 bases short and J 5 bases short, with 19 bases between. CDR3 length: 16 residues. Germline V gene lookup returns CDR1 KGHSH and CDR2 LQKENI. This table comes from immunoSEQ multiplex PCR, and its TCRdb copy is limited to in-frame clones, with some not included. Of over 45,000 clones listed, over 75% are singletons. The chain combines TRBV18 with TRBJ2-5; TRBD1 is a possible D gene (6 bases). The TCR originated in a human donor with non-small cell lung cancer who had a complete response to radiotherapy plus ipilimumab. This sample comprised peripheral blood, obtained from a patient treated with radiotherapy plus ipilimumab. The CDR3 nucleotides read TGTGCCAGCTCACCGCGGACCGGGACAAACCTTGAGACCCAGTACTTC. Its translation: CASSPRTGTNLETQYF.